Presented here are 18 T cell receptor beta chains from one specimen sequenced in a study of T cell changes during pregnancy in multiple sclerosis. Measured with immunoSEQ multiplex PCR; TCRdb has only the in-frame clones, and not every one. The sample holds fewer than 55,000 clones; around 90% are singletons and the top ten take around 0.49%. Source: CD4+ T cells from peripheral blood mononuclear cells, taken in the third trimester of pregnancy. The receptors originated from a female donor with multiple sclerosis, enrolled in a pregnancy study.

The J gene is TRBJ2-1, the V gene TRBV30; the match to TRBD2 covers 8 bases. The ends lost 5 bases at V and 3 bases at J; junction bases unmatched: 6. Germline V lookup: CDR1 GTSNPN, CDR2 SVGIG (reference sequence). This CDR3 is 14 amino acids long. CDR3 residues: CAWAGGAGYNEQFF. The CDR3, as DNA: TGTGCCTGGGCCGGGGGGGCGGGCTACAATGAGCAGTTCTTC.

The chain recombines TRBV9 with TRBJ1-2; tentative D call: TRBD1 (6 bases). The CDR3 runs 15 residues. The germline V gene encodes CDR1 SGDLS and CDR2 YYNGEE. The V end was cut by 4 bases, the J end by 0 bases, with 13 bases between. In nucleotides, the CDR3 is TGTGCCAGCAGCCCAGAACAGGGAACTAACTATGGCTACACCTTC. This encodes CASSPEQGTNYGYTF. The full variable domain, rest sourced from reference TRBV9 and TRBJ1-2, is DSGVTQTPKHLITATGQRVTLRCSPRSGDLSVYWYQQSLDQGLQFLIQYYNGEERAKGNILERFSAQQFPDLHSELNLSSLELGDSALYFCASSPEQGTNYGYTFGSGTRLTVV.

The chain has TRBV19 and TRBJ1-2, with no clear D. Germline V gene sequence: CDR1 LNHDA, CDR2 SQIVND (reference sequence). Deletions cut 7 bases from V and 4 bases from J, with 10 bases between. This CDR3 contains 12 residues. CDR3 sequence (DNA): TGTGCCAGTAATGGCCTCCTCTATGGCTACACCTTC. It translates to CASNGLLYGYTF.

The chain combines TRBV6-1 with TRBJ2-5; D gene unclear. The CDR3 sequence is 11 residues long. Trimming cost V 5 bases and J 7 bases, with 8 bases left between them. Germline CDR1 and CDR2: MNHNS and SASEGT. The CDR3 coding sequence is TGTGCCAGCAGTTCTCCAGTGACCCAGTACTTC. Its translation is CASSSPVTQYF.

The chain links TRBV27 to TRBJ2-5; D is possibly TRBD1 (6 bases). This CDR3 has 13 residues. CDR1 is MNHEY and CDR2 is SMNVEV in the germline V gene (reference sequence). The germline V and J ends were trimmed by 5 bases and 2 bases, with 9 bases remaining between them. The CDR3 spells CASSPQGQETQYF. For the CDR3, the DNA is TGTGCCAGCAGTCCGCAGGGGCAAGAGACCCAGTACTTC.

In DNA form, the CDR3 reads TGTGCCAGCAGTTATCGGTCATTTAACTATGGCTACACCTTC. This sequence encodes CASSYRSFNYGYTF. The chain links TRBV6-5 to TRBJ1-2; D unclear. Germline CDR1 reads MNHEY; CDR2 reads SVGAGI. V lost 3 bases and J lost 1, with 9 bases in between. This CDR3 has 14 amino acids.

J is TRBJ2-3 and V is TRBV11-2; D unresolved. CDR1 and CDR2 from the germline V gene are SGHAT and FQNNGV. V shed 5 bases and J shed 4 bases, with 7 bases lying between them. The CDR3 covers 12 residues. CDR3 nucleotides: TGTGCCAGCAGCCAGAATTCAGATACGCAGTATTTT. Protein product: CASSQNSDTQYF.

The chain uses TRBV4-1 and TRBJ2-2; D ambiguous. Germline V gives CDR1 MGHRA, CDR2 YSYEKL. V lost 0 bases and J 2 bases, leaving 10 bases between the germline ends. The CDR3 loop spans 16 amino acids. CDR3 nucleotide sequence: TGCGCCAGCAGCCAAGACGCGGCGGTAAACACCGGGGAGCTGTTTTTT. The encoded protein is CASSQDAAVNTGELFF.

CDR3 in DNA: TGCGCCAGCAGCGGGGGGGCCAACACCGGGGAGCTGTTTTTT. It is translated as CASSGGANTGELFF. The chain has TRBV5-1 and TRBJ2-2; TRBD2 might be the D (7 bases). V was shortened by 4 bases and J by 2 bases, with 9 bases between the two germline ends. Germline CDR1 reads SGHRS; CDR2 reads YFSETQ. The CDR3 is 14 amino acids.

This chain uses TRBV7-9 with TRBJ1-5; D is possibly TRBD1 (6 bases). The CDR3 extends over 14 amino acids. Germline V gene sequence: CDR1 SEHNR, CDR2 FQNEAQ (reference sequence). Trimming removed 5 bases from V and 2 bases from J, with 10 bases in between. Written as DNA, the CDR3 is TGTGCCAGCAGCCGGGACAACGGCAATCAGCCCCAGCATTTT. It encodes CASSRDNGNQPQHF.

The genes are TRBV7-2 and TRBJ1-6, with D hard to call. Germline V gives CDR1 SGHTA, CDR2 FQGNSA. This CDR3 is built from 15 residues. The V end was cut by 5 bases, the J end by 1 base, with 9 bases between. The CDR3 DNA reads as TGTGCCAGCAGCGTTTATAGATCCTATAATTCACCCCTCCACTTT. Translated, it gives CASSVYRSYNSPLHF. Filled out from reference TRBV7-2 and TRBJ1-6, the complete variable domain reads GAGVSQSPSNKVTEKGKDVELRCDPISGHTALYWYRQSLGQGLEFLIYFQGNSAPDKSGLPSDRFSAERTGGSVSTLTIQRTQQEDSAVYLCASSVYRSYNSPLHFGNGTRLTVT.

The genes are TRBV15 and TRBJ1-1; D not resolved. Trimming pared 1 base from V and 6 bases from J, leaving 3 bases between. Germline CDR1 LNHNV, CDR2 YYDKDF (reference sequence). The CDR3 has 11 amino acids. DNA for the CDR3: TGTGCCACCAGCAGAGCTTCTGAAGCTTTCTTT. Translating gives CATSRASEAFF. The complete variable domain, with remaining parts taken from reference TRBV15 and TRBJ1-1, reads DAMVIQNPRYQVTQFGKPVTLSCSQTLNHNVMYWYQQKSSQAPKLLFHYYDKDFNNEADTPDNFQSRRPNTSFCFLDIRSPGLGDTAMYLCATSRASEAFFGQGTRLTVV.

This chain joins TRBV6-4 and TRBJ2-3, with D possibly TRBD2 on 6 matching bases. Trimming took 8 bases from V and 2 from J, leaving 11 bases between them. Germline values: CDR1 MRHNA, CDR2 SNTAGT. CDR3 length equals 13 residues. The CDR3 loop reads CASGAGHTDTQYF. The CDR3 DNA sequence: TGTGCCAGCGGAGCGGGCCACACAGATACGCAGTATTTT.

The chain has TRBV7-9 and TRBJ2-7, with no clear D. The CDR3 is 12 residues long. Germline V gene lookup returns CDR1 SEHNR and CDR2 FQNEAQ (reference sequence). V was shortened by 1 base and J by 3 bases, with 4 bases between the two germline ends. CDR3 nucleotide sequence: TGTGCCAGCAGCTTAGGGAGCTACGAGCAGTACTTC. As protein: CASSLGSYEQYF.

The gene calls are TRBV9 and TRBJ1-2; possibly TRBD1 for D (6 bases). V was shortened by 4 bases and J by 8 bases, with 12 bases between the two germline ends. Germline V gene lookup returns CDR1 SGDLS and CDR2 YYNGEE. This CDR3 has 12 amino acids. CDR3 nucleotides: TGTGCCAGCAGCCCCGGGGGGGCCGGCTACACCTTC. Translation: CASSPGGAGYTF.

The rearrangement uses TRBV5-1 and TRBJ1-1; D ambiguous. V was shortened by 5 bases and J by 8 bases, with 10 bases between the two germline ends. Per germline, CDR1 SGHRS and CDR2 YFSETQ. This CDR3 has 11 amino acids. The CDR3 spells CASRFEGEAFF. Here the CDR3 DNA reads TGCGCCAGCAGGTTTGAGGGAGAAGCTTTCTTT.

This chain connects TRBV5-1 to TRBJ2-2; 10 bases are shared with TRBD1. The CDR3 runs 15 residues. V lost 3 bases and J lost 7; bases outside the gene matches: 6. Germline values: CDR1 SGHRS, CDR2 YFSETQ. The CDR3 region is CASSSLTGGGGELFF. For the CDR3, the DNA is TGCGCCAGCAGCTCTTTGACAGGGGGCGGCGGGGAGCTGTTTTTT.

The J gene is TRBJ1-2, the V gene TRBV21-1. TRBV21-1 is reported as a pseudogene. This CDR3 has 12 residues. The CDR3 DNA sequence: TGTGCCAGCAAGGGGGGGGCGCGAGGCTACACCTTC. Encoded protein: CASKGGARGYTF.